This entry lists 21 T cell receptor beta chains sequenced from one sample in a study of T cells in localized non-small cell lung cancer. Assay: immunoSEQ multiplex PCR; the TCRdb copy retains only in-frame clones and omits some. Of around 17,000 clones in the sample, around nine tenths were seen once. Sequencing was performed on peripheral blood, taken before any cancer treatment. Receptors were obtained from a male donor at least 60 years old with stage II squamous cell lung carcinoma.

The CDR3 nucleotides read TGTGCCAGCAGCTACGGGACAGGGAAGAACGAGCAGTACTTC. The encoded protein is CASSYGTGKNEQYF. The chain recombines TRBV6-6 with TRBJ2-7; 9 positions agree with TRBD1. This CDR3 comprises 14 residues. Looked up from germline, CDR1 is MNHNY and CDR2 is SVGAGI (reference sequence). Trimming cost V 6 bases and J 5 bases; bases outside gene matches: 8.

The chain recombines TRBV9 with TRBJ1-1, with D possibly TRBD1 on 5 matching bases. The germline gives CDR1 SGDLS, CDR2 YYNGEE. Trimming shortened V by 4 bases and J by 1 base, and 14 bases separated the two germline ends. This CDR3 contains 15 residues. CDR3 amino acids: CASSSQGVGNTEAFF. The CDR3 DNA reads TGTGCCAGCAGCTCCCAAGGGGTAGGGAACACTGAAGCTTTCTTT. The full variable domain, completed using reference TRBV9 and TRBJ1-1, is DSGVTQTPKHLITATGQRVTLRCSPRSGDLSVYWYQQSLDQGLQFLIQYYNGEERAKGNILERFSAQQFPDLHSELNLSSLELGDSALYFCASSSQGVGNTEAFFGQGTRLTVV.

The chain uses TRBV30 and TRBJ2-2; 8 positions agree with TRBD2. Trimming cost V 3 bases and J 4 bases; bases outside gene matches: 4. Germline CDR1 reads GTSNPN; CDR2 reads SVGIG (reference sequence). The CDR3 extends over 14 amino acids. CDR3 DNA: TGTGCCTGGAGAGCGGGAGTCCCCACCGGGGAGCTGTTTTTT. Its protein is CAWRAGVPTGELFF. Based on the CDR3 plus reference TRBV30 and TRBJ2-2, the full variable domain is SQTIHQWPATLVQPVGSPLSLECTVEGTSNPNLYWYRQAAGRGLQLLFYSVGIGQISSEVPQNLSASRPQDRQFILSSKKLLLSDSGFYLCAWRAGVPTGELFFGEGSRLTVL.

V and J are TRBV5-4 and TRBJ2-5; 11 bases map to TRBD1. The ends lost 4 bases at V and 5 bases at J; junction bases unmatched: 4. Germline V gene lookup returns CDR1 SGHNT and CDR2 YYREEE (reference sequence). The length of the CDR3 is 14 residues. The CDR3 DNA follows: TGTGCCAGCAGCCGGACAGGGGGCCATGAGACCCAGTACTTC. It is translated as CASSRTGGHETQYF. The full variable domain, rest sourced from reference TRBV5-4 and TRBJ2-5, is ETGVTQSPTHLIKTRGQQVTLRCSSQSGHNTVSWYQQALGQGPQFIFQYYREEENGRGNFPPRFSGLQFPNYSSELNVNALELDDSALYLCASSRTGGHETQYFGPGTRLLVL.

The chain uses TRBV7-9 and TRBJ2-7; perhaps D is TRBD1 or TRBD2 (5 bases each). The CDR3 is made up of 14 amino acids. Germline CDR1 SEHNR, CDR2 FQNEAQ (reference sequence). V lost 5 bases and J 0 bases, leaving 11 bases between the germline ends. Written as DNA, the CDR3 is TGTGCCAGCAGCCTGACGGGGACCTCCTACGAGCAGTACTTC. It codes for CASSLTGTSYEQYF. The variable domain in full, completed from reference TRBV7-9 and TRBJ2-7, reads DTGVSQNPRHKITKRGQNVTFRCDPISEHNRLYWYRQTLGQGPEFLTYFQNEAQLEKSRLLSDRFSAERPKGSFSTLEIQRTEQGDSAMYLCASSLTGTSYEQYFGPGTRLTVT.

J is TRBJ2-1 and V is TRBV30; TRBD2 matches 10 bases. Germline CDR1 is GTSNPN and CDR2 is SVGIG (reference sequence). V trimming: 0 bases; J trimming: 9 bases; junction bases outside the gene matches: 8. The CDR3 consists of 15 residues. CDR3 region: CAWSVSSSGRSEQFF. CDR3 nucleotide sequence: TGTGCCTGGAGTGTGTCGTCTAGCGGGAGATCTGAGCAGTTCTTC.

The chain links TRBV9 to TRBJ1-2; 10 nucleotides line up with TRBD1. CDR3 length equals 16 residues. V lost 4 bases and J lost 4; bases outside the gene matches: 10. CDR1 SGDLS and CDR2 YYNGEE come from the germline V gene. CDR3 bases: TGTGCCAGCAGCACCGGACAGGGGGGAGGTGGCTATGGCTACACCTTC. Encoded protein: CASSTGQGGGGYGYTF.

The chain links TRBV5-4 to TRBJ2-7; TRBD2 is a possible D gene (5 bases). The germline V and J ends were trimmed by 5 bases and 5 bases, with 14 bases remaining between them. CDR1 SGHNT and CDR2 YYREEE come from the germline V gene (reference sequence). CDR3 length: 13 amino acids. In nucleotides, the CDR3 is TGTGCCAGCAGGTCGTCCCTCGGGAACGAGCAGTACTTC. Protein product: CASRSSLGNEQYF.

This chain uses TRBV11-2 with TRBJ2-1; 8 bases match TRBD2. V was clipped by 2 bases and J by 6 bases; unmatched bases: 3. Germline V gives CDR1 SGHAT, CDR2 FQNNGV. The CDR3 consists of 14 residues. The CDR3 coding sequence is TGTGCCAGCAGCTTAATACTAGCGGTCAATGAGCAGTTCTTC. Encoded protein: CASSLILAVNEQFF. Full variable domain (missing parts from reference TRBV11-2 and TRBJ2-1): EAGVAQSPRYKIIEKRQSVAFWCNPISGHATLYWYQQILGQGPKLLIQFQNNGVVDDSQLPKDRFSAERLKGVDSTLKIQPAKLEDSAVYLCASSLILAVNEQFFGPGTRLTVL.

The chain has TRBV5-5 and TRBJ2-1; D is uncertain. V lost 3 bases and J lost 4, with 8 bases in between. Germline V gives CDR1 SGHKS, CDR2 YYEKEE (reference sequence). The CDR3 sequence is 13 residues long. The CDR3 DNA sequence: TGTGCCAGCAGCTCTCAGGAGTACAATGAGCAGTTCTTC. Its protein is CASSSQEYNEQFF.

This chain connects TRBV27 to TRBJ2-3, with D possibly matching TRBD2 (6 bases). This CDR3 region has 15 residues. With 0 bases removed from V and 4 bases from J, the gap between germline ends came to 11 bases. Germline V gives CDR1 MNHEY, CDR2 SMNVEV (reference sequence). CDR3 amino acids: CASSLSGGFADTQYF. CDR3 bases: TGTGCCAGCAGTTTATCCGGAGGGTTCGCAGATACGCAGTATTTT.

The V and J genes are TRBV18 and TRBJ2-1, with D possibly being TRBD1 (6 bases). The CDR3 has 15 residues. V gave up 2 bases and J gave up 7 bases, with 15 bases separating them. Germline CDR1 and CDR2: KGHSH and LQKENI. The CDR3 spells CASSPTQGSGNEQFF. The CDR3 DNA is TGTGCCAGCTCACCAACCCAGGGGTCTGGGAATGAGCAGTTCTTC. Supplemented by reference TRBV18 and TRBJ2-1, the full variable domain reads NAGVMQNPRHLVRRRGQEARLRCSPMKGHSHVYWYRQLPEEGLKFMVYLQKENIIDESGMPKERFSAEFPKEGPSILRIQQVVRGDSAAYFCASSPTQGSGNEQFFGPGTRLTVL.

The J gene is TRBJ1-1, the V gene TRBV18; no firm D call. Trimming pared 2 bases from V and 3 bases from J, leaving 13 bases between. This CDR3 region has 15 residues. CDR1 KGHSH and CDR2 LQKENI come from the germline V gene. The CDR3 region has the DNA TGTGCCAGCTCACCATACATGTCTTGGGACACTGAAGCTTTCTTT. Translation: CASSPYMSWDTEAFF.

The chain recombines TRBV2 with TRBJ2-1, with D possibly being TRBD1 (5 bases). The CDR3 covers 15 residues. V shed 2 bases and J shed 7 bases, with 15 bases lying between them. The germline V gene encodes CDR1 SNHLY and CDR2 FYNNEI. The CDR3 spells CASSELATVMNEQFF. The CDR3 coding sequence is TGTGCCAGCAGTGAATTGGCGACAGTTATGAATGAGCAGTTCTTC.

Here the CDR3 reads CASSLTGNQPQHF. DNA of the CDR3: TGTGCCAGCAGCTTGACGGGGAATCAGCCCCAGCATTTT. The chain has TRBV28 and TRBJ1-5; D remains ambiguous. Germline V lookup: CDR1 MDHEN, CDR2 SYDVKM. V dropped 6 bases and J dropped 4 bases, with 10 bases sitting between them. This CDR3 has 13 residues. The whole variable domain, filled in from reference TRBV28 and TRBJ1-5, reads DVKVTQSSRYLVKRTGEKVFLECVQDMDHENMFWYRQDPGLGLRLIYFSYDVKMKEKGDIPEGYSVSREKKERFSLILESASTNQTSMYLCASSLTGNQPQHFGDGTRLSIL.

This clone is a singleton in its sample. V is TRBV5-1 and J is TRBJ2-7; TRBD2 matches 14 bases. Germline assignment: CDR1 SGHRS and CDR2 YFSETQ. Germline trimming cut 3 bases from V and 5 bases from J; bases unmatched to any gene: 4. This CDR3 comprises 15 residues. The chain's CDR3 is CASSWGTSGSHEQYF. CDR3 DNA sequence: TGCGCCAGCAGCTGGGGGACTAGCGGGAGCCACGAGCAGTACTTC.

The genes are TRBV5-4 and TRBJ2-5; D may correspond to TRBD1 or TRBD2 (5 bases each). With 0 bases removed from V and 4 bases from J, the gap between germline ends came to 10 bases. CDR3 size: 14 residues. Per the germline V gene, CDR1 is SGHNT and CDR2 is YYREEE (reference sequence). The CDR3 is CASSLVGDGETQYF. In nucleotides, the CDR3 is TGTGCCAGCAGCTTGGTAGGGGACGGAGAGACCCAGTACTTC. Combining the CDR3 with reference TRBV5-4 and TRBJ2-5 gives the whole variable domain ETGVTQSPTHLIKTRGQQVTLRCSSQSGHNTVSWYQQALGQGPQFIFQYYREEENGRGNFPPRFSGLQFPNYSSELNVNALELDDSALYLCASSLVGDGETQYFGPGTRLLVL.

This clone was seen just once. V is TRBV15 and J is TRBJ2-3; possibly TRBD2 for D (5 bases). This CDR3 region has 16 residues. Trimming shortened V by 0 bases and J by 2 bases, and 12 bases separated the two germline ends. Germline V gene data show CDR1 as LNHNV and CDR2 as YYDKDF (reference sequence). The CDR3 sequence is CATSRDKTTFTDTQYF. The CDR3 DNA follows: TGTGCCACCAGCAGAGACAAGACTACCTTCACAGATACGCAGTATTTT.

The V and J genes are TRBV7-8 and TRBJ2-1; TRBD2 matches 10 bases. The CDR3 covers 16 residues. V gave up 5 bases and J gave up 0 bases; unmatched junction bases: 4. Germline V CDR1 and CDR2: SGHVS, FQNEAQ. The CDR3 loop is CASSPLAGSSYNEQFF. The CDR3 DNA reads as TGTGCCAGCAGCCCACTAGCGGGGAGCTCCTACAATGAGCAGTTCTTC.

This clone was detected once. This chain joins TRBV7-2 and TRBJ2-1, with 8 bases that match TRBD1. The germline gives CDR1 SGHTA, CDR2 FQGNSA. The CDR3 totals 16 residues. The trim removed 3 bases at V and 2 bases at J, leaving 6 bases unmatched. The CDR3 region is CASSFRGTGTYNEQFF. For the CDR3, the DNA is TGTGCCAGCAGCTTTAGAGGGACAGGTACCTACAATGAGCAGTTCTTC.

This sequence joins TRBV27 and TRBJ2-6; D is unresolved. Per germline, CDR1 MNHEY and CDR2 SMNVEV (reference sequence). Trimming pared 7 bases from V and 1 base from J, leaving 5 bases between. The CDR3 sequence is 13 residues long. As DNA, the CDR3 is TGTGCCAGCAAGTATTCTGGGGCCAACGTCCTGACTTTC. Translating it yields CASKYSGANVLTF.